These 9 T cell receptor beta chains were all obtained from the same sample, sequenced in a study of blood T cell repertoires in COVID-19. Assay used: immunoSEQ multiplex PCR; TCRdb lists only in-frame clones, some missing. The sample yields about 59,000 clones, less than 90% seen once. The sample taken for sequencing was peripheral blood. All receptors derive from a man older than 75 in a cohort sampled during active COVID-19.

The rearrangement uses TRBV10-1 and TRBJ2-3; D perhaps matches TRBD2 (6 bases). Trimming pared 3 bases from V and 0 bases from J, leaving 13 bases between. The CDR3 contains 16 residues. The germline gives CDR1 WNHNN, CDR2 SYGVQD (reference sequence). In nucleotides, the CDR3 is TGCGCCAGCAGTGAAGGAGGGGCAGTTAGCACAGATACGCAGTATTTT. Translated: CASSEGGAVSTDTQYF.

V usage is TRBV2 and J usage is TRBJ1-4; D is unclear. Trimming pared 6 bases from V and 0 bases from J, leaving 11 bases between. The germline CDR1 and CDR2 sequences are SNHLY and FYNNEI. This CDR3 contains 15 residues. The CDR3 spells CASRGGRSTNEKLFF. The CDR3 coding sequence is TGTGCCAGCAGAGGCGGCAGATCAACTAATGAAAAACTGTTTTTT.

A single count supports this clone. The J gene is TRBJ2-7, the V gene TRBV20-1, with D possibly matching TRBD1 (5 bases). Trimming took 3 bases from V and 5 from J, leaving 14 bases between them. The germline V gene encodes CDR1 DFQATT and CDR2 SNEGSKA (reference sequence). This CDR3 is built from 13 residues. The CDR3 DNA is TGCAGTGCTAGTCCCAGGGCCCTCGACGAGCAGTACTTC. It is translated as CSASPRALDEQYF.

The V gene is TRBV4-3, the J gene TRBJ2-3, with D maybe TRBD2 (6 bases). The CDR3 length is 15 residues. Germline CDR1 LGHNA, CDR2 YSLEER. Trimming cost V 1 base and J 1 base, with 9 bases left between them. The CDR3 loop is CASSQGTGGTDTQYF. DNA of the CDR3: TGCGCCAGCAGCCAAGGCACGGGGGGCACAGATACGCAGTATTTT.

The rearrangement links TRBV7-9 to TRBJ2-1; 7 bases align to TRBD2. The CDR3 totals 16 residues. The germline gives CDR1 SEHNR, CDR2 FQNEAQ (reference sequence). The V segment lost 4 bases and the J segment 4 bases; nucleotides outside the gene matches: 10. This chain's CDR3 is CASSSRGSGNYNEQFF. For the CDR3, the DNA is TGTGCCAGCAGCTCCCGGGGCAGCGGGAATTACAATGAGCAGTTCTTC. Complete variable domain (other parts from reference TRBV7-9 and TRBJ2-1): DTGVSQNPRHKITKRGQNVTFRCDPISEHNRLYWYRQTLGQGPEFLTYFQNEAQLEKSRLLSDRFSAERPKGSFSTLEIQRTEQGDSAMYLCASSSRGSGNYNEQFFGPGTRLTVL.

The chain has TRBV7-8 and TRBJ2-7, with D perhaps TRBD2 (6 bases). CDR3 size: 15 residues. The germline V gene encodes CDR1 SGHVS and CDR2 FQNEAQ. Deletions cut 2 bases from V and 0 bases from J, with 11 bases between. The CDR3 loop reads CASSLTGVFSYEQYF. In DNA form, the CDR3 reads TGTGCCAGCAGCTTAACGGGGGTTTTCTCCTACGAGCAGTACTTC.

V is TRBV3-1 (or the pseudogene TRBV3-2) and J is TRBJ2-3; D is undetermined. Germline V CDR1 and CDR2: LGHDT, YNNKEL (reference sequence). The CDR3 is made up of 14 amino acids. V lost 4 bases, J lost 1 base, and 9 bases lay in between. CDR3 coding DNA: TGTGCCAGCAGCCCCCAGCGACGCACAGATACGCAGTATTTT. Translating it yields CASSPQRRTDTQYF.

The chain carries TRBV7-2 and TRBJ2-2; D is undetermined. V was clipped by 5 bases and J by 7 bases, with 8 bases between them. This CDR3 spans 12 amino acids. Germline V lookup: CDR1 SGHTA, CDR2 FQGNSA. The CDR3 DNA reads TGTGCCAGCAGCCTTGGAGTCGGGGAGCTGTTTTTT. This gives the protein CASSLGVGELFF.

The V and J genes are TRBV6-6 and TRBJ2-5, with TRBD2 matching 9 bases. The CDR3 has 12 amino acids. The germline gives CDR1 MNHNY, CDR2 SVGAGI (reference sequence). Losses at the gene ends were 6 bases for V and 9 bases for J; bases not matched to a gene: 5. The CDR3 spells CASSTTSGSQYF. In nucleotides, the CDR3 is TGTGCCAGCAGCACGACTAGCGGTTCCCAGTACTTC.